This entry concerns a single T cell receptor (beta chain). The antigen remains unidentified. Other DNA variants within this sample encode the same CDR3. Method: immunoSEQ multiplex PCR; TCRdb's copy keeps in-frame clones and lacks some. The sample yields roughly 2,000,000 clones, approximately 94% seen once. This record comes from a study of shared clonotypes between healthy human individuals. General study results and limits: Relative to their counterparts shared across all four donors, non-shared clonotypes exhibited diminished generation probabilities.

Positively selected for CCR7, the CD45RO-negative cells used as naive CD8 cells excluded terminally differentiated effector memory CD45RA+ cells. Source material: naive CD8+ T cells sorted from blood. The sequence was collected from a man between 18 and 35 years old in good health.

CDR3 sequence: CASSPGLAGAYEQYF. For the CDR3, the DNA is TGTGCCAGCAGTCCCGGACTAGCGGGGGCCTACGAGCAGTACTTC. V and J are TRBV6-5 and TRBJ2-7, with 13 nucleotides matching TRBD2. CDR3 length equals 15 residues. J gave up 2 bases and V 5 bases, and 3 bases lay outside the gene matches. Germline assignment: CDR1 MNHEY and CDR2 SVGAGI.